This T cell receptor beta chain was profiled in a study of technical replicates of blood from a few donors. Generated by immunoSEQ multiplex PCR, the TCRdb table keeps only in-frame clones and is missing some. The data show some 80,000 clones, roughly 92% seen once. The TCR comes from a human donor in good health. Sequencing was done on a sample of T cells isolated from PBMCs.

The CDR3 DNA follows: TGTGCCAGCAGCCTGGGACTGCCCAATGAGCAGTTCTTC. This sequence encodes CASSLGLPNEQFF. The rearrangement joins TRBV5-6 to TRBJ2-1; D may be TRBD2 (6 bases). This CDR3 region has 13 residues. Looked up from germline, CDR1 is SGHDT and CDR2 is YYEEEE. Trimming pared 4 bases from V and 6 bases from J, leaving 11 bases between.